This TCR beta chain stems from a study of T cells in Graves' hyperthyroidism and ophthalmopathy. The CDR3 is made up of 15 amino acids. Trimming took 9 bases from V and 4 from J; bases not matched to a gene: 14. CDR1 is MNHEY and CDR2 is SMNVEV in the germline V gene (reference sequence). Diagnosis relied on clinical symptoms, serum thyroxine and TRAb, thyroid ultrasound and orbital computed tomography. RNA transcripts yielded amplified TCR beta CDR3 regions. The study used the HTBI primer set for a first-round RT-PCR of the TCR CDR3. TCRdb called the multiplex PCR reads again in MiXCR, with one record for every CDR3 protein. The table records 300,000 to 350,000 distinct CDR3 sequences, less than 20% of them present only once. This clonotype was observed at least ten times.

This chain links TRBV27 with TRBJ2-7, with 8 bases matching TRBD1. Sequenced: blood. The TCR originated in a woman aged 40 to 50 with Graves' ophthalmopathy. The CDR3 protein is CASGLIQGAVYEQYF. The CDR3 DNA follows: TGTGCCAGTGGGCTTATCCAGGGGGCAGTGTACGAGCAGTACTTC.